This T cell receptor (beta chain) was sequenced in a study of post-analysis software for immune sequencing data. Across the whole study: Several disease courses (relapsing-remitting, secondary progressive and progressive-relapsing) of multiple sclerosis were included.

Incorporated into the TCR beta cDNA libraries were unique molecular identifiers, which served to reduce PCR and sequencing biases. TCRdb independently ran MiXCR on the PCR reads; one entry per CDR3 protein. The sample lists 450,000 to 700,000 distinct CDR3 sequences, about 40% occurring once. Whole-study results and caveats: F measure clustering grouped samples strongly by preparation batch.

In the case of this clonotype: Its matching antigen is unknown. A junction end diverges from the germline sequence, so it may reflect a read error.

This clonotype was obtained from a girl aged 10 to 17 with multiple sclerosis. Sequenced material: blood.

CDR3: CASSLALRETPYF. The CDR3 coding sequence is TGTGCCAGCAGCTTAGCGCTCAGGGAGACCCCGTACTTC. The genes are TRBV7-2 and TRBJ2-5; tentatively, D is TRBD1 or TRBD2 (5 bases each). Germline loops: CDR1 SGHTA, CDR2 FQGNSA. CDR3 length: 13 amino acids. Looking up the rest from reference TRBV7-2 and TRBJ2-5 gives the full variable domain: GAGVSQSPSNKVTEKGKDVELRCDPISGHTALYWYRQSLGQGLEFLIYFQGNSAPDKSGLPSDRFSAERTGGSVSTLTIQRTQQEDSAVYLCASSLALRETPYFGPGTRLLVL.